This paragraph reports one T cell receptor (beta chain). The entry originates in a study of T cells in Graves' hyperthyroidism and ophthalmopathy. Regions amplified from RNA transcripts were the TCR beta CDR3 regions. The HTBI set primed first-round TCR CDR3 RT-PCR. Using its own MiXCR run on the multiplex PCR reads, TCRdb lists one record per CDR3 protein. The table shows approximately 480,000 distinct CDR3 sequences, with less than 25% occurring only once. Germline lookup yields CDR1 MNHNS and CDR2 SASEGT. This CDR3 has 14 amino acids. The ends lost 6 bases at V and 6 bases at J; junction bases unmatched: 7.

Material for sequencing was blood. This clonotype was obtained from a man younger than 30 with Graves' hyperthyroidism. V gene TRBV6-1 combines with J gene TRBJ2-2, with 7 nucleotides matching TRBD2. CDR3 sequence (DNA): TGTGCCAGCAGCCCCCCCGCGGGGGCCGGGGAGCTGTTTTTT. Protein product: CASSPPAGAGELFF.